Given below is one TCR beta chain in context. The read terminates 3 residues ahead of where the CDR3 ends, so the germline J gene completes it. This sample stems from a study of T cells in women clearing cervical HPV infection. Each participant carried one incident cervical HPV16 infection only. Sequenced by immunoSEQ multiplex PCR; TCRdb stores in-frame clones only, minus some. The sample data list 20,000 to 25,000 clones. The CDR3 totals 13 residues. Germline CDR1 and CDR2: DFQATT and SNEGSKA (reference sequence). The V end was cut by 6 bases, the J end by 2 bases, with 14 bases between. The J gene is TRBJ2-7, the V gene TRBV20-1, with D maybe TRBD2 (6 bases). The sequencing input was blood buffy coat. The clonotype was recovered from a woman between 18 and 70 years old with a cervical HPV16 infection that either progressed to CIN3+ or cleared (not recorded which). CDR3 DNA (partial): TGCAGTGCGCCCGGGACTGGAACCTACGAG. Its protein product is CSAPGTGTYE. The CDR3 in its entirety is CSAPGTGTYEQYF.